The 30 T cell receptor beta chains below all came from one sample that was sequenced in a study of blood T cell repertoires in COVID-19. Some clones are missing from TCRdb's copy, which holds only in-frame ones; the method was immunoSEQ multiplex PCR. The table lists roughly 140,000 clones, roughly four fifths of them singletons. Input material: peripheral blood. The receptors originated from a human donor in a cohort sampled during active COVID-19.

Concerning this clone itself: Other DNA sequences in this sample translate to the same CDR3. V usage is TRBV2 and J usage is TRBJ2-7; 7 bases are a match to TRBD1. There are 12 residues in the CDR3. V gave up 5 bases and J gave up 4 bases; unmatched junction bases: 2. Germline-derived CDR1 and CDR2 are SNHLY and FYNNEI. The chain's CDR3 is CASSRQGYEQYF. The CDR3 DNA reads TGTGCCAGCAGTCGACAGGGTTACGAGCAGTACTTC.

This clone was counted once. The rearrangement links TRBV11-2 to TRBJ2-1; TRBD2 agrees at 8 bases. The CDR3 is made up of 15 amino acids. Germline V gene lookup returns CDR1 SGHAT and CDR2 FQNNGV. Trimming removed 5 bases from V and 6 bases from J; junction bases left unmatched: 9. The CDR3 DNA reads TGTGCCAGCAGCGTAAGCGGGGGCCTTTTCAATGAGCAGTTCTTC. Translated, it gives CASSVSGGLFNEQFF.

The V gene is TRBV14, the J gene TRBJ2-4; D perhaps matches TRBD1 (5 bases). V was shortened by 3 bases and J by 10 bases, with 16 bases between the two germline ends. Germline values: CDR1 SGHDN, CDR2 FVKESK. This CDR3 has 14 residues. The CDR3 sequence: CASSQGQHIGIQYF. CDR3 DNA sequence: TGTGCCAGCAGCCAGGGGCAACACATAGGGATTCAGTACTTC. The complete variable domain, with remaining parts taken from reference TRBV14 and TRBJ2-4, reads EAGVTQFPSHSVIEKGQTVTLRCDPISGHDNLYWYRRVMGKEIKFLLHFVKESKQDESGMPNNRFLAERTGGTYSTLKVQPAELEDSGVYFCASSQGQHIGIQYFGAGTRLSVL.

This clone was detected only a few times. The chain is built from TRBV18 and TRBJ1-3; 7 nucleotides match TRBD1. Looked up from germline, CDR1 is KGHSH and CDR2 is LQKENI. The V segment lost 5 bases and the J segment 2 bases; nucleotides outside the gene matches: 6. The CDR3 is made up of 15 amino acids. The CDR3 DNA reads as TGTGCCAGCTCATCCGACAGGGCTACTGGAAACACCATATATTTT. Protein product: CASSSDRATGNTIYF.

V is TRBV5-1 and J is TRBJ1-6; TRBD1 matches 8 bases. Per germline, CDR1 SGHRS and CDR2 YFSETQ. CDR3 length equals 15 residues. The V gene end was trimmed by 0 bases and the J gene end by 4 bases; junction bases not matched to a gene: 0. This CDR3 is CASSLGQGYNSPLHF. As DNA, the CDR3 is TGCGCCAGCAGCTTGGGACAGGGGTATAATTCACCCCTCCACTTT.

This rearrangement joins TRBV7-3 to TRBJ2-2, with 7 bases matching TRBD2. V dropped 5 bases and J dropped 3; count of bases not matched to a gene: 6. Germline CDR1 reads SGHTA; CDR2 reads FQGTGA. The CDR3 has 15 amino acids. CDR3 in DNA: TGTGCCAGCAGCACCCGGGGAGGGGACACCGGGGAGCTGTTTTTT. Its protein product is CASSTRGGDTGELFF.

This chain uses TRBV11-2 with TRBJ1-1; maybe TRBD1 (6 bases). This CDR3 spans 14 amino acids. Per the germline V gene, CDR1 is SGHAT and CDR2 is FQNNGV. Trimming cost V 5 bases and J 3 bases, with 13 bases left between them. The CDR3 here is CASSTTGFHTEAFF. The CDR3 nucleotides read TGTGCCAGCAGCACAACAGGGTTCCACACTGAAGCTTTCTTT.

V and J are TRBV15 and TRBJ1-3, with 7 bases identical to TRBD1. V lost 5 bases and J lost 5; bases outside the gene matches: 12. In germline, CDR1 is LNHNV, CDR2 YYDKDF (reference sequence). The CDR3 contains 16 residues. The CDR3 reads CATSRRRDSRRNTIYF. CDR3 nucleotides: TGTGCCACCAGCCGCCGGCGGGACAGCCGTAGAAACACCATATATTTT.

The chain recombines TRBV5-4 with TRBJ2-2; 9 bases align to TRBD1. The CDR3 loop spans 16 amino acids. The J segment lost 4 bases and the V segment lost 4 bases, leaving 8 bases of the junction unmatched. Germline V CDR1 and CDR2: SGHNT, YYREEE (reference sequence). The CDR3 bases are TGTGCCAGCAGCCGACCGGGACAGGGAGGCACCGGGGAGCTGTTTTTT. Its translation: CASSRPGQGGTGELFF.

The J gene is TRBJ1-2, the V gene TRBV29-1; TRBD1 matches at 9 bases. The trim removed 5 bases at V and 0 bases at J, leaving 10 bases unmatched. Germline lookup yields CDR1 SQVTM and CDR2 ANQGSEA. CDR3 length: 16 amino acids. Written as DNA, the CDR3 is TGCAGCGTTAAACCGGACAGGGGACCCTCTAACTATGGCTACACCTTC. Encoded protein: CSVKPDRGPSNYGYTF.

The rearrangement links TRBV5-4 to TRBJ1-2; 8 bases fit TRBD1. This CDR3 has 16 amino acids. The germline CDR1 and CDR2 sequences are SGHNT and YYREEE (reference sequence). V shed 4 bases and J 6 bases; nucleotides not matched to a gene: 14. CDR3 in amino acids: CASSRKETGDIDGYTF. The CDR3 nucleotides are TGTGCCAGCAGCCGTAAAGAGACAGGGGATATAGATGGCTACACCTTC.

Here the CDR3 reads CASSDRLAGGLEQFF. The CDR3 nucleotides are TGTGCCAGCAGTGATCGGCTAGCGGGGGGGCTTGAGCAGTTCTTC. The chain joins TRBV2 to TRBJ2-1, with 12 bases identical to TRBD2. This CDR3 is 15 amino acids long. Per germline, CDR1 SNHLY and CDR2 FYNNEI. V was pared by 3 bases and J by 9 bases, with 6 bases of the junction left unmatched.

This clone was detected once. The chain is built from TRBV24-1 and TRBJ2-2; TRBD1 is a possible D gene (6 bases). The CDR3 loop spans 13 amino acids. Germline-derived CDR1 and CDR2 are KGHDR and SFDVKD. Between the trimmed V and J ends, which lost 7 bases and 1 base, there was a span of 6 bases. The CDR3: CATRDRNTGELFF. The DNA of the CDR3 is TGTGCCACCAGGGACAGGAACACCGGGGAGCTGTTTTTT.

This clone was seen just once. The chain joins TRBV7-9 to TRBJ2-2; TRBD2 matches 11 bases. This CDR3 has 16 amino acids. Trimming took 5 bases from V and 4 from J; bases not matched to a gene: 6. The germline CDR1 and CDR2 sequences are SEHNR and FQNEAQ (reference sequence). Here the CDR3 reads CASSKPSGGTTGELFF. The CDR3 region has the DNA TGTGCCAGCAGCAAGCCTAGCGGGGGGACCACCGGGGAGCTGTTTTTT.

The CDR3 region is CASSPSGQGYGYTF. The CDR3 DNA sequence: TGTGCCAGCTCACCCTCGGGACAGGGCTATGGCTACACCTTC. This rearrangement joins TRBV18 to TRBJ1-2, with 9 bases matching TRBD1. Trimming removed 3 bases from V and 4 bases from J; junction bases left unmatched: 3. This CDR3 contains 14 residues. Germline assignment: CDR1 KGHSH and CDR2 LQKENI.

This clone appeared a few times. The chain's CDR3 is CASSLVGAGIGYEQYF. The CDR3 DNA is TGTGCCAGCAGCTTAGTCGGGGCGGGGATAGGGTACGAGCAGTACTTC. The chain couples TRBV11-2 to TRBJ2-7; tentative D call: TRBD2 (6 bases). With 1 base removed from V and 4 bases from J, the gap between germline ends came to 17 bases. The germline V gene has CDR1 SGHAT and CDR2 FQNNGV. This CDR3 is built from 16 residues. The whole variable domain, filled in from reference TRBV11-2 and TRBJ2-7, reads EAGVAQSPRYKIIEKRQSVAFWCNPISGHATLYWYQQILGQGPKLLIQFQNNGVVDDSQLPKDRFSAERLKGVDSTLKIQPAKLEDSAVYLCASSLVGAGIGYEQYFGPGTRLTVT.

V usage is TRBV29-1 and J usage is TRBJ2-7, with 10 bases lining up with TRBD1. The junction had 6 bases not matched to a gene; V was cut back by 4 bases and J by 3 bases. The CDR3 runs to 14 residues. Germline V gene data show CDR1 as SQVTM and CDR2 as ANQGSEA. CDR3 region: CSVALGTGDYEQYF. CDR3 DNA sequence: TGCAGCGTTGCCCTCGGGACAGGGGACTACGAGCAGTACTTC.

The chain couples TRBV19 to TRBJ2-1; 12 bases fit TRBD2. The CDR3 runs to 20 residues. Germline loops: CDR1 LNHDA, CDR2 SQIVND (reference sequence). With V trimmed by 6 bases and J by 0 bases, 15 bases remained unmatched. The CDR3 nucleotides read TGTGCCAGTAGCAAGACTAGGACTAGCGGGGACCCCCTCTCCTACAATGAGCAGTTCTTC. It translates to CASSKTRTSGDPLSYNEQFF.

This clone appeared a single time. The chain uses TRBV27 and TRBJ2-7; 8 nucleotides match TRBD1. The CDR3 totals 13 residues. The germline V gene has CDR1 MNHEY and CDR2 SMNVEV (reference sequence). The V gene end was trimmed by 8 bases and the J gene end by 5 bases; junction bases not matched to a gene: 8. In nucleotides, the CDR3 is TGTGCCAGCCGCGGACAGGGCAAGAACGAGCAGTACTTC. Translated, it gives CASRGQGKNEQYF.

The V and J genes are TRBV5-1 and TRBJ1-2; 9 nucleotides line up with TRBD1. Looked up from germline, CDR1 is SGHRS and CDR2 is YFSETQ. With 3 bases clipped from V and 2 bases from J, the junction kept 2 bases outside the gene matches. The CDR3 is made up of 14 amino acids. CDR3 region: CASSSGQGNYGYTF. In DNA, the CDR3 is TGCGCCAGCAGCTCAGGACAGGGGAACTATGGCTACACCTTC.

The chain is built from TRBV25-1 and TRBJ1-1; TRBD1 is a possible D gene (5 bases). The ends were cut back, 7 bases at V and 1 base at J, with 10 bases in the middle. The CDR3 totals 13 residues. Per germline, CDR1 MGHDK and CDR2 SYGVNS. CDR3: CASTPGQNTEAFF. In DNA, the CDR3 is TGTGCCAGCACCCCTGGACAGAACACTGAAGCTTTCTTT.

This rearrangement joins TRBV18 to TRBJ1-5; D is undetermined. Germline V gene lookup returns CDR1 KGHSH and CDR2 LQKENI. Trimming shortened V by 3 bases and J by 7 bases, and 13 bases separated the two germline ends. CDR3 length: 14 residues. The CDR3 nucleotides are TGTGCCAGCTCACCGCCATTATCCGGGCAGCCCCAGCATTTT. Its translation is CASSPPLSGQPQHF.

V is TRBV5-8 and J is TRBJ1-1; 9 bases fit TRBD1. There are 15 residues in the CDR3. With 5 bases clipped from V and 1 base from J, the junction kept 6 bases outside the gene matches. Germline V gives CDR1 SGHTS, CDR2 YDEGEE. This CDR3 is CASSPRTGANTEAFF. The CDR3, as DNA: TGTGCCAGCAGTCCTAGGACAGGGGCGAACACTGAAGCTTTCTTT.

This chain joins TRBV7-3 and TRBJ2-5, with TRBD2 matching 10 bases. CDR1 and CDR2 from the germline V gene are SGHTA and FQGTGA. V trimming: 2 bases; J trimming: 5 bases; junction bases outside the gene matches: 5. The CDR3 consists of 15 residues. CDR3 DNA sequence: TGTGCCAGCAGCTTAGTAGCGGGGGGCCGGGAGACCCAGTACTTC. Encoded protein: CASSLVAGGRETQYF.

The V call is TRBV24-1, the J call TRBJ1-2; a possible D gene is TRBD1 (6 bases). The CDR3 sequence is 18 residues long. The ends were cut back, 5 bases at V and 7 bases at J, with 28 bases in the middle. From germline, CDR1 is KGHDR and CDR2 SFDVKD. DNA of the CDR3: TGTGCCACCAGTGTTGGTCTTCAGTGGGGAACAGGGATCGGTGGCTACACCTTC. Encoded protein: CATSVGLQWGTGIGGYTF.

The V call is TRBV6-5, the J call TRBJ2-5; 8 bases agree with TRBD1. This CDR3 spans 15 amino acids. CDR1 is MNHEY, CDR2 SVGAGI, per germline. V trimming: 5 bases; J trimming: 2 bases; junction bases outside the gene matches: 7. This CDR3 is CASSISQGGQETQYF. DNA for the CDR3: TGTGCCAGCAGTATCTCACAGGGGGGACAAGAGACCCAGTACTTC.

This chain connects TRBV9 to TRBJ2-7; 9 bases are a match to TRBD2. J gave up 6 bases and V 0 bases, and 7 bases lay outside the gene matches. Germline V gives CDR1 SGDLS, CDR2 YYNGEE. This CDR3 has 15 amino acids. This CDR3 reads CASSVGGSGGAEQYF. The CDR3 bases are TGTGCCAGCAGCGTAGGGGGTAGCGGGGGAGCCGAGCAGTACTTC.

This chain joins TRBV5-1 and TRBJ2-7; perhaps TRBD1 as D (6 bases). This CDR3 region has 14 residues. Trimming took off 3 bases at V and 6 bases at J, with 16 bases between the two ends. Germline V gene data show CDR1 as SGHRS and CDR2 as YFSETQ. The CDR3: CASSSVQGHAEQYF. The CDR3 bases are TGCGCCAGCAGCTCGGTACAGGGTCATGCCGAGCAGTACTTC.

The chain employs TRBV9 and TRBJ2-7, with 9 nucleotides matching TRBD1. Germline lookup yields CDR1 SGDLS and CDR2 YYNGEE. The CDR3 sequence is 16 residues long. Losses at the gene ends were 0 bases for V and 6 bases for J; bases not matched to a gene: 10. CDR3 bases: TGTGCCAGCAGCGTAGCTGGGGGACAGGGCCCCCGCGAGCAGTACTTC. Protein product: CASSVAGGQGPREQYF.

CDR3 coding DNA: TGTGCCAGCAGGCAGGTGGGGGGGGTGGCTGAAGCTTTCTTT. Its protein product is CASRQVGGVAEAFF. The rearrangement joins TRBV2 to TRBJ1-1; D might be TRBD1 (5 bases). Germline loops: CDR1 SNHLY, CDR2 FYNNEI. Trimming removed 6 bases at V and 6 bases at J, with 17 bases between. The CDR3 spans 14 residues.